This passage covers 30 T cell receptor beta chains from one sample sequenced in a study of T-cell memory formation after mild COVID-19. TCRdb re-called the 5' RACE reads through MiXCR, storing one row per CDR3 protein. The sample has hundreds of thousands of distinct CDR3 sequences, roughly 21% seen once. Sequencing was done on a sample of PBMCs or a T cell subset sorted from them (not recorded which). The source of these receptors is an adult woman who had mild COVID-19 (a few samples of this study predate the infection). Cell type and time point are not known.

The gene calls are TRBV2 and TRBJ1-4; D uncertain. Germline lookup yields CDR1 SNHLY and CDR2 FYNNEI. The V end lost 6 bases, the J end lost 4 bases, and 12 bases lay between the germline ends. This CDR3 is built from 14 residues. CDR3 nucleotide sequence: TGTGCCAGCAGCCCCCTTGGGGATAATGAAAAACTGTTTTTT. It yields the protein CASSPLGDNEKLFF.

The chain uses TRBV2 and TRBJ2-7, with D possibly matching TRBD2 (6 bases). The CDR3 covers 14 residues. Germline V CDR1 and CDR2: SNHLY, FYNNEI. Trimming cost V 7 bases and J 4 bases, with 17 bases left between them. CDR3 sequence reads: CASTPLEGRYEQYF. The CDR3 bases are TGTGCCAGCACCCCATTGGAAGGGAGGTACGAGCAGTACTTC.

This clonotype has a handful of counts. The chain links TRBV7-2 to TRBJ2-1; 8 nucleotides agree with TRBD2. Losses at the gene ends were 2 bases for V and 10 bases for J; bases not matched to a gene: 10. CDR3 size: 15 residues. The germline V gene has CDR1 SGHTA and CDR2 FQGNSA. CDR3 amino acids: CASSLIGGGPGEQFF. The CDR3 DNA sequence: TGTGCCAGCAGCTTAATTGGCGGGGGGCCAGGGGAGCAGTTCTTC.

The J gene is TRBJ1-4, the V gene TRBV20-1; 7 bases align to TRBD1. The CDR3 has 16 residues. J lost 2 bases, V lost 5 bases, and 11 bases had no gene match. Per germline, CDR1 DFQATT and CDR2 SNEGSKA (reference sequence). Here the CDR3 DNA reads TGCAGTGCTTCTCGCCCGGGACAGAAGACTAATGAAAAACTGTTTTTT. Its protein product is CSASRPGQKTNEKLFF.

This chain uses TRBV6-6 with TRBJ2-7; 9 bases agree with TRBD1. With V trimmed by 5 bases and J by 4 bases, 9 bases remained unmatched. The V gene's germline CDR1 is MNHNY and CDR2 SVGAGI (reference sequence). CDR3 length: 15 amino acids. This CDR3 is CASSAQGQGGYEQYF. CDR3 coding DNA: TGTGCCAGCAGTGCCCAGGGACAGGGAGGTTACGAGCAGTACTTC.

The V and J genes are TRBV12-3 or TRBV12-4 and TRBJ1-5; D is possibly TRBD1 (6 bases). The CDR3 is made up of 14 amino acids. Trimming took off 2 bases at V and 3 bases at J, with 8 bases between the two ends. The CDR3 sequence: CASSLRTVNQPQHF. In nucleotides, the CDR3 is TGTGCCAGCAGTTTACGGACAGTCAATCAGCCCCAGCATTTT.

This clonotype came up a few times. CDR3 DNA: TGTGCCAGCAGTGTTACAGGGGGAAACACCATATATTTT. Translating it yields CASSVTGGNTIYF. The gene calls are TRBV12-3 or TRBV12-4 and TRBJ1-3; D might be TRBD1 (6 bases). CDR3 length: 13 amino acids. The V end lost 5 bases, the J end lost 4 bases, and 9 bases lay between the germline ends.

The chain employs TRBV9 and TRBJ2-7; 9 nucleotides line up with TRBD1. CDR3 length equals 15 residues. Germline CDR1 SGDLS, CDR2 YYNGEE. V was clipped by 0 bases and J by 3 bases; unmatched bases: 4. The CDR3 here is CASSVADRGGYEQYF. DNA for the CDR3: TGTGCCAGCAGCGTAGCGGACAGGGGAGGCTACGAGCAGTACTTC.

This clonotype was counted between two and nine times. This chain joins TRBV19 and TRBJ2-7; weak D call: TRBD1 (6 bases). Germline V CDR1 and CDR2: LNHDA, SQIVND (reference sequence). The CDR3 runs to 15 residues. Trimming pared 3 bases from V and 4 bases from J, leaving 16 bases between. The chain's CDR3 is CASSIPGQSTYEQYF. The CDR3 DNA follows: TGTGCCAGTAGTATTCCAGGACAGTCTACGTACGAGCAGTACTTC.

This clonotype was observed many times. The rearrangement joins TRBV5-1 to TRBJ2-3; 7 nucleotides align to TRBD1. The CDR3 consists of 13 residues. Per germline, CDR1 SGHRS and CDR2 YFSETQ. V gave up 2 bases and J gave up 5 bases; unmatched junction bases: 2. Written as DNA, the CDR3 is TGCGCCAGCAGCTTAACAGGGGTAGATACGCAGTATTTT. It specifies CASSLTGVDTQYF.

The chain has TRBV11-3 and TRBJ1-1; 7 nucleotides match TRBD1. The ends lost 5 bases at V and 0 bases at J; junction bases unmatched: 9. Germline-derived CDR1 and CDR2 are SGHNT and YENEEA. This CDR3 is built from 16 residues. CDR3 residues: CASSLSDRDMNTEAFF. DNA of the CDR3: TGTGCCAGCAGCCTTAGTGACAGGGACATGAACACTGAAGCTTTCTTT.

This clonotype was observed a handful of times. The gene calls are TRBV10-2 and TRBJ1-2; tentatively, D is TRBD1 (5 bases). This CDR3 contains 13 residues. Germline CDR1 and CDR2: WSHSY and SAAADI. Trimming removed 6 bases from V and 4 bases from J, with 12 bases in between. Written as DNA, the CDR3 is TGCGCCAGCAGGTCACAGGAGGTCTATGGCTACACCTTC. As protein: CASRSQEVYGYTF.

This clonotype was seen a handful of times. One junction end disagrees with the germline gene, perhaps due to a read error. The chain links TRBV7-7 to TRBJ2-1; D possibly matches TRBD1 or TRBD2 (6 bases each). The CDR3 is 15 residues long. Germline V CDR1 and CDR2: SSHAT, FNYEAQ (reference sequence). CDR3 loop: CASSLTRGLDNEQFF. CDR3 DNA sequence: TGTGCTAGCAGCTTAACTCGGGGGCTTGACAATGAGCAGTTCTTC.

This clonotype has a count of ten or more. The chain employs TRBV28 and TRBJ2-7; 7 positions match TRBD1. The CDR3 runs to 17 residues. Germline CDR1 is MDHEN and CDR2 is SYDVKM. The J segment lost 1 base and the V segment lost 4 bases, leaving 13 bases of the junction unmatched. The CDR3 loop reads CASSSDSGQPFSYEQYF. The CDR3 DNA reads as TGTGCCAGCAGTTCAGACTCGGGACAGCCATTTTCCTACGAGCAGTACTTC.

The V and J genes are TRBV12-3 or TRBV12-4 and TRBJ2-7; no reliable D call. The CDR3 has 14 residues. V lost 6 bases and J 0 bases, leaving 12 bases between the germline ends. CDR3 in amino acids: CASRPYGSSYEQYF. CDR3 DNA sequence: TGTGCCAGCAGGCCTTACGGAAGCTCCTACGAGCAGTACTTC.

The chain carries TRBV3-1 and TRBJ2-1; tentatively, D is TRBD2 (6 bases). The ends were cut back, 1 base at V and 2 bases at J, with 9 bases in the middle. The V gene's germline CDR1 is LGHDT and CDR2 YNNKEL (reference sequence). This CDR3 has 15 residues. This CDR3 reads CASSQGGGTYNEQFF. In DNA, the CDR3 is TGTGCCAGCAGCCAAGGTGGCGGGACCTACAATGAGCAGTTCTTC.

The V and J genes are TRBV24-1 and TRBJ2-1; 7 nucleotides line up with TRBD1. The germline V gene encodes CDR1 KGHDR and CDR2 SFDVKD. The V segment lost 3 bases and the J segment 7 bases; nucleotides outside the gene matches: 11. The CDR3 spans 16 residues. Here the CDR3 DNA reads TGTGCCACCAGTGATGCGACAGGGTGGTCGGGAAATGAGCAGTTCTTC. As protein: CATSDATGWSGNEQFF.

The chain uses TRBV12-3 or TRBV12-4 and TRBJ2-1; D gene uncertain. V lost 7 bases and J 2 bases, leaving 18 bases between the germline ends. The CDR3 length is 16 residues. In DNA form, the CDR3 reads TGTGCCAGCACCTCTACGCGAAGGGCGACCTACAATGAGCAGTTCTTC. Translating gives CASTSTRRATYNEQFF.

The rearrangement uses TRBV20-1 and TRBJ1-2; D not certain. This CDR3 is 13 amino acids long. Germline V CDR1 and CDR2: DFQATT, SNEGSKA (reference sequence). The V end was cut by 2 bases, the J end by 3 bases, with 10 bases between. Here the CDR3 reads CSARPEGYYGYTF. In DNA, the CDR3 is TGCAGTGCTAGACCCGAAGGATACTATGGCTACACCTTC.

This chain connects TRBV12-3 or TRBV12-4 to TRBJ1-1; D possibly corresponds to TRBD1 (5 bases). The CDR3 has 16 amino acids. V lost 1 base and J 7 bases, leaving 19 bases between the germline ends. The CDR3 DNA sequence: TGTGCCAGCAGTTTAGACAGGTATGATGGGCACGTTGAAGCTTTCTTT. Residues: CASSLDRYDGHVEAFF.

This clonotype was detected only a few times. The chain combines TRBV20-1 with TRBJ2-1, with TRBD2 matching over 8 bases. The V gene's germline CDR1 is DFQATT and CDR2 SNEGSKA (reference sequence). With V trimmed by 6 bases and J by 3 bases, 7 bases remained unmatched. CDR3 length: 14 residues. CDR3 loop: CSATLADIYNEQFF. Written as DNA, the CDR3 is TGCAGTGCAACACTAGCGGATATCTACAATGAGCAGTTCTTC.

The chain has TRBV9 and TRBJ1-3; D unclear. CDR1 is SGDLS and CDR2 is YYNGEE in the germline V gene. CDR3 size: 18 residues. Trimming removed 2 bases from V and 0 bases from J, with 18 bases in between. This CDR3 reads CASSVRSGTTTSGNTIYF. The CDR3 DNA reads TGTGCCAGCAGCGTGAGAAGTGGCACTACGACCTCTGGAAACACCATATATTTT.

The gene calls are TRBV12-3 or TRBV12-4 and TRBJ2-7, with D unresolved. The CDR3 is made up of 12 amino acids. V dropped 4 bases and J dropped 3 bases, with 7 bases sitting between them. CDR3: CASSSNFYEQYF. CDR3 nucleotide sequence: TGTGCCAGCAGTTCTAACTTCTACGAGCAGTACTTC.

CDR3 in DNA: TGTGCCAGCAGTCCAAACAGGGTTACCACTGAAGCTTTCTTT. This codes for CASSPNRVTTEAFF. The chain recombines TRBV12-3 or TRBV12-4 with TRBJ1-1, with D tentatively TRBD1 (6 bases). V was trimmed by 5 bases and J by 4 bases, leaving 14 bases between them. The CDR3 has 14 residues.

The rearrangement links TRBV10-3 to TRBJ2-7; weak D call: TRBD2 (6 bases). Germline assignment: CDR1 ENHRY and CDR2 SYGVKD. This CDR3 comprises 13 residues. V lost 6 bases to trimming and J lost 6 bases, with 15 bases between them. This chain's CDR3 is CAIRSGVPPEQYF. The CDR3 bases are TGTGCCATCAGATCGGGAGTACCCCCCGAGCAGTACTTC.

The chain uses TRBV5-1 and TRBJ1-6; 7 positions match TRBD1. The J segment lost 5 bases and the V segment lost 4 bases, leaving 6 bases of the junction unmatched. The CDR3 covers 15 residues. Germline CDR1 SGHRS, CDR2 YFSETQ. The CDR3 DNA sequence: TGCGCCAGCAGCCGGGACAGACCGGATAATTCACCCCTCCACTTT. Protein product: CASSRDRPDNSPLHF.

This clonotype was found a few times. This sequence joins TRBV12-3 or TRBV12-4 and TRBJ2-7; D unclear. The CDR3 is 13 residues long. V lost 1 base to trimming and J lost 6 bases, with 10 bases between them. CDR3 nucleotides: TGTGCCAGCAGTTTAGGGATCCTCCTCGAGCAGTACTTC. Translated: CASSLGILLEQYF.

This chain connects TRBV30 to TRBJ1-2, with a possible D match to TRBD1 (6 bases). The V and J ends lost 4 bases and 0 bases respectively, with 15 bases between them. The CDR3 has 15 residues. Germline CDR1 GTSNPN, CDR2 SVGIG (reference sequence). The CDR3 protein is CAWTIGTPANYGYTF. The CDR3 DNA sequence: TGTGCCTGGACGATCGGGACACCAGCTAACTATGGCTACACCTTC.

V is TRBV6-5 and J is TRBJ1-5, with TRBD1 matching 7 bases. The germline V gene has CDR1 MNHEY and CDR2 SVGAGI. This CDR3 is built from 14 residues. V lost 6 bases, J lost 4 bases, and 6 bases stayed unmatched. CDR3 sequence reads: CASSPDRANQPQHF. CDR3 nucleotide sequence: TGTGCCAGCAGCCCCGACAGGGCAAATCAGCCCCAGCATTTT.

The chain uses TRBV2 and TRBJ2-7, with 10 bases aligning to TRBD1. This CDR3 has 17 amino acids. Germline lookup yields CDR1 SNHLY and CDR2 FYNNEI. Unmatched junction bases numbered 12, after V lost 4 bases and J lost 3 bases. CDR3: CASSARDRGLPGYEQYF. Here the CDR3 DNA reads TGTGCCAGCAGTGCTCGGGACAGGGGCCTCCCGGGCTACGAGCAGTACTTC.